This TCR beta chain was sequenced during a study of blood T cell repertoires in COVID-19. Overall study context: Samples came from the United States, Italy and Spain, spanning acute and convalescent COVID-19.

This clone has only one observation. In the authors' methods: From reference gene primer amplification, estimates of nucleated cell counts were derived. The data were produced by immunoSEQ multiplex PCR, yet TCRdb's version contains in-frame clones alone and is incomplete. That table supplies the V and J calls and clone size; D and trimming were determined from the DNA. The sample has about 120,000 clones, roughly four fifths seen once. Losses at the gene ends were 6 bases for V and 8 bases for J; bases not matched to a gene: 13. Germline lookup yields CDR1 MNHNY and CDR2 SVGAGI (reference sequence). The CDR3 covers 16 residues.

V is TRBV6-6 and J is TRBJ2-5, with 12 nucleotides matching TRBD2. The sequence was collected from a human donor in a cohort sampled during active COVID-19. The source material was peripheral blood. CDR3 amino acids: CASRTEASGGAKTQYF. The CDR3 nucleotides read TGTGCCAGCAGAACGGAGGCTAGCGGGGGGGCCAAAACCCAGTACTTC.